This T cell receptor (beta chain) was documented in a study of cytomegalovirus exposure and HLA in healthy donors. Overall study results and limits: Versus the approximately 720-donor mean, an Asian-associated ancestry cluster reportedly showed fewer N-insertions in a later analysis. Later, an analysis showed that TCR beta chains associated with HLA were more clonally expanded than others that were equally common. Diagnosis of cytomegalovirus status made by the classifier reportedly showed high specificity and sensitivity. Among TCR beta chains, those listed as cytomegalovirus-associated numbered approximately 150.

About this clone itself: Its cognate antigen is unknown.

The PCR employed 60 Vbeta primers together with 13 Jbeta primers. This table comes from immunoSEQ multiplex PCR, and its TCRdb copy is limited to in-frame clones, with some not included. This sample has 90,000 to 120,000 clones; roughly three quarters occur once, and the top ten carry 11%. The germline V gene encodes CDR1 LNHDA and CDR2 SQIVND (reference sequence). The CDR3 runs to 16 residues. Unmatched junction bases numbered 10, after V lost 5 bases and J lost 4 bases. The sequenced sample was PBMCs. The genes are TRBV19 and TRBJ2-7; 11 bases agree with TRBD1. The sequence was obtained from a man in his forties in good health and CMV-seropositive. CDR3 residues: CASSAAWGQGVYEQYF. For the CDR3, the DNA is TGTGCCAGTAGTGCTGCGTGGGGACAGGGGGTATACGAGCAGTACTTC.